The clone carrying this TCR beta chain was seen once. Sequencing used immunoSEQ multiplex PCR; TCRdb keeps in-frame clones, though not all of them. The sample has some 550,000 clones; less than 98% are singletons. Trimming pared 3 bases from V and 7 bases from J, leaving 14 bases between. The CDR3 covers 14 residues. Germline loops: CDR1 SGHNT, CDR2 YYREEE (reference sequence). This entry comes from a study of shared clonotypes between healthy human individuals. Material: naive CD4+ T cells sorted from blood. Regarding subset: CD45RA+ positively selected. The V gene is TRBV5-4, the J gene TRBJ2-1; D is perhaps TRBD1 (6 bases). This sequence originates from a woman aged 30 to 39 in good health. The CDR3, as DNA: TGTGCCAGCAGCTCGCCACAGGGTTCGAATGAGCAGTTCTTC. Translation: CASSSPQGSNEQFF.